The TCR beta chain described here comes from a study of regulatory T cells in long-lasting Graves disease. Regarding the study as a whole: Only a small sample size was used, which may have cut accuracy. Patients with persistent Graves' had lower TCR diversity than newly diagnosed patients.

On this clonotype itself: Its cognate antigen is unknown. A read error likely explains this, since a far larger clone differs by one base.

Per the germline V gene, CDR1 is SGHDT and CDR2 is YYEEEE. The CDR3 is made up of 13 amino acids. Time point given: newly diagnosed GD, antithyroid drugs for less than 3 months. TCR sequences were obtained from RNA taken from PBMCs. Arm-PCR of CDR3 regions with iRepertoire HTBI primers generated TCR beta libraries. TCRdb re-called the multiplex PCR reads through MiXCR, storing one row per CDR3 protein. In the table there are hundreds of thousands of distinct CDR3 sequences, roughly 17% of which are singletons. Separately, the same data were catalogued under a study of T cells in Graves' hyperthyroidism and ophthalmopathy.

The sample consisted of peripheral blood mononuclear cells (PBMCs), taken at new diagnosis, from a patient treated with antithyroid drugs. This chain uses TRBV5-6 with TRBJ2-5, with D possibly being TRBD1 (5 bases). The TCR was taken from a man aged 35-49 years with Graves disease. The CDR3 spells CASSLGGQETQCF. CDR3 nucleotides: TGTGCCAGCAGCTTGGGGGGCCAAGAGACCCAGTGCTTC.